These T cell receptor beta chains were read from a single sample in a study of cytomegalovirus exposure and HLA in healthy donors. The assay was immunoSEQ multiplex PCR, and TCRdb's table has in-frame clones only and misses some. The sample has 180,000 or so clones, 76% seen once. Sequencing input: PBMCs. Receptor source: a female donor in good health and CMV-seronegative. Both conserved end residues are part of each CDR3.

V	J	CDR3
TRBV6-4	TRBJ1-4	CASSERTATNEKLFF
TRBV19	TRBJ2-2	CASSIGDRIAGELFF
TRBV21-1	TRBJ1-1	CASSKEAWDRVNTEAFF
TRBV18	TRBJ2-1	CASSPQKGGFQPYNEQFF
TRBV7-9	TRBJ2-1	CASSTSGASYNEQFF
TRBV19	TRBJ2-1	CASKLGLAGYNEQFF
TRBV19	TRBJ1-1	CASGDSNTEAFF
TRBV10-3	TRBJ2-7	CAIRARDNSSYEQYF
TRBV10-3	TRBJ1-2	CAISNNSHGYTF
TRBV7-2	TRBJ2-1	CASSGDYSGSVSYNEQFF
TRBV5-6	TRBJ2-6	CASSEQGSSGANVLTF
TRBV6-5	TRBJ2-4	CASSRDSLAKNIQYF
TRBV4-1	TRBJ1-4	CASSYPGQTNEKLFF
TRBV7-2	TRBJ2-1	CASSPGLHNEQFF
TRBV6-6	TRBJ2-7	CASSRTGEQYF
TRBV19	TRBJ1-1	CASSMRLNTEAFF
TRBV29-1	TRBJ2-5	CSVVTGEETQYF
TRBV6-5	TRBJ2-7	CASRGQGYNEQYF
TRBV6-1	TRBJ2-5	CANGGTSGGQETQYF
TRBV11-2	TRBJ2-2	CASSLRWGSTGELFF
TRBV4-2	TRBJ2-3	CASSQVPTTQYF
TRBV19	TRBJ2-5	CASTVGQGSLETQYF
TRBV4-1	TRBJ2-5	CASSPRGGEETQYF
TRBV19	TRBJ1-3	CASSVAAVSGNTIYF
TRBV11-1	TRBJ1-1	CASSLGLNTEAFF
TRBV16	TRBJ1-5	CASSQSLSARGHQPQHF